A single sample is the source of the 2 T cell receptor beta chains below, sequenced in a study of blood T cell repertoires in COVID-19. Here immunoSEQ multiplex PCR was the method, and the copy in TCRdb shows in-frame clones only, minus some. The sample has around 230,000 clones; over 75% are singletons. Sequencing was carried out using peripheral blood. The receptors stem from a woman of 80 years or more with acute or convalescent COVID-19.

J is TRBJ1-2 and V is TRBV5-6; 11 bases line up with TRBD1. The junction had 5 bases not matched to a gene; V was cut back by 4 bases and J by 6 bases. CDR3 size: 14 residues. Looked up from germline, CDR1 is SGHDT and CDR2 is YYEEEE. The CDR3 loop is CASSRDRGLHGYTF. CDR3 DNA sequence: TGTGCCAGCAGCCGGGACAGGGGGTTACATGGCTACACCTTC.

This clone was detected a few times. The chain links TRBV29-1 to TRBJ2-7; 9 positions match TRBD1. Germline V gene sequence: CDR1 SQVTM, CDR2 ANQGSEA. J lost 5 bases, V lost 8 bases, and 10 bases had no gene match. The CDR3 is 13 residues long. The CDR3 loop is CSTGTGLNHEQYF. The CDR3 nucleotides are TGCAGCACCGGGACAGGGCTAAACCACGAGCAGTACTTC.